A single sample is the source of the 20 T cell receptor beta chains below, sequenced in a study of cytomegalovirus exposure and HLA in healthy donors. A multiplex PCR was run with 60 Vbeta primers and 13 Jbeta primers. Method: immunoSEQ multiplex PCR; TCRdb's copy keeps in-frame clones and lacks some. In the table there are some 130,000 clones, around 76% of which are singletons. The sequenced sample was PBMCs. The receptors were sampled from a male donor in good health and CMV-seronegative.

This chain uses TRBV4-2 with TRBJ2-5; 14 nucleotides agree with TRBD2. Near its end, the DNA agrees better with TRBJ2-7, so the J call may be wrong. This CDR3 contains 17 residues. Germline-derived CDR1 and CDR2 are LGHNA and YNFKEQ. The CDR3 protein is CASSQGSGLAGAYEQYF. The DNA of the CDR3 is TGTGCCAGCAGCCAAGGGTCGGGACTAGCGGGAGCCTACGAGCAGTACTTC.

This clone was seen a few times. V and J are TRBV28 and TRBJ1-4, with 7 bases identical to TRBD1. The CDR3 length is 15 residues. V trimming: 10 bases; J trimming: 9 bases; junction bases outside the gene matches: 17. Germline-derived CDR1 and CDR2 are MDHEN and SYDVKM. CDR3 in amino acids: CATVTQRGGGKKLFF. The CDR3 region has the DNA TGTGCCACCGTGACCCAAAGAGGGGGCGGGAAAAAACTGTTTTTT.

This rearrangement joins TRBV4-3 to TRBJ2-2; D call uncertain. Germline CDR1 reads LGHNA; CDR2 reads YSLEER. This CDR3 is built from 16 residues. V was cut by 0 bases and J by 7 bases, with 15 bases left in between. CDR3 bases: TGCGCCAGCAGCCAAGATCCCAGGCTTTCGAGCGGGGAGCTGTTTTTT. As protein: CASSQDPRLSSGELFF.

The CDR3 sequence: CASKEGAREQYF. The CDR3 DNA follows: TGTGCCAGCAAGGAGGGGGCGAGGGAGCAGTACTTC. This chain uses TRBV28 with TRBJ2-7; tentative D call: TRBD1 (7 bases). The length of the CDR3 is 12 residues. Trimming shortened V by 7 bases and J by 7 bases, and 14 bases separated the two germline ends. Germline V gene sequence: CDR1 MDHEN, CDR2 SYDVKM.

The chain has TRBV6-1 and TRBJ2-3; 8 nucleotides agree with TRBD2. Unmatched junction bases numbered 3, after V lost 0 bases and J lost 4 bases. Germline values: CDR1 MNHNS, CDR2 SASEGT. CDR3 length equals 15 residues. DNA for the CDR3: TGTGCCAGCAGTGAAGCAGCGGGACTAGCAGATACGCAGTATTTT. It codes for CASSEAAGLADTQYF.

V and J are TRBV30 and TRBJ1-1; no clear D gene. V shed 5 bases and J shed 4 bases, with 20 bases lying between them. Germline CDR1 is GTSNPN and CDR2 is SVGIG (reference sequence). The CDR3 consists of 15 residues. DNA for the CDR3: TGTGCCTGGTCCCGTTGGGGAGGAGCGAGCACTGAAGCTTTCTTT. This gives the protein CAWSRWGGASTEAFF.

The chain employs TRBV12-5 and TRBJ2-1; perhaps TRBD2 as D (6 bases). The CDR3 loop spans 12 amino acids. V lost 6 bases to trimming and J lost 5 bases, with 8 bases between them. Germline V gene lookup returns CDR1 LGHNT and CDR2 FRNRAP. Here the CDR3 reads CASGPGDNEQFF. The CDR3 bases are TGTGCTAGTGGCCCGGGGGACAATGAGCAGTTCTTC.

The chain employs TRBV6-6 and TRBJ2-3, with TRBD2 matching 10 bases. CDR3 size: 14 residues. Trimming at V came to 6 bases and at J to 4 bases, leaving 4 bases not matched to a gene. Looked up from germline, CDR1 is MNHNY and CDR2 is SVGAGI (reference sequence). The CDR3 DNA sequence: TGTGCCAGCAGACCTAGCGGGAGCGCAGATACGCAGTATTTT. Encoded protein: CASRPSGSADTQYF.

The chain is built from TRBV5-1 and TRBJ1-2; D perhaps matches TRBD1 (5 bases). Germline CDR1 reads SGHRS; CDR2 reads YFSETQ. Trimming removed 0 bases at V and 4 bases at J, with 13 bases between. The CDR3 is 15 residues long. CDR3 in amino acids: CASSLGDGGAYGYTF. CDR3 sequence (DNA): TGCGCCAGCAGCTTGGGGGACGGGGGTGCCTATGGCTACACCTTC.

The V call is TRBV5-4, the J call TRBJ2-7; 7 positions match TRBD1. The CDR3 contains 14 residues. Germline V CDR1 and CDR2: SGHNT, YYREEE (reference sequence). The ends lost 0 bases at V and 6 bases at J; junction bases unmatched: 6. Written as DNA, the CDR3 is TGTGCCAGCAGCTTGGAGAGGGGGCGCGGCGAGCAGTACTTC. It is translated as CASSLERGRGEQYF.

The chain employs TRBV11-3 and TRBJ2-1, with a tentative D call TRBD1 (6 bases). Germline V gives CDR1 SGHNT, CDR2 YENEEA. The CDR3 has 16 residues. V was shortened by 5 bases and J by 0 bases, with 14 bases between the two germline ends. The CDR3 DNA reads TGTGCCAGCAGCCCCGACAGGTGGAGCTCCTACAATGAGCAGTTCTTC. It is translated as CASSPDRWSSYNEQFF.

The CDR3 DNA follows: TGTGCCAGCAGCCCGTGGGCCAGCGGGAGAGACAATGAGCAGTTCTTC. Its translation: CASSPWASGRDNEQFF. V is TRBV7-2 and J is TRBJ2-1, with TRBD2 identical over 8 bases. Germline V gives CDR1 SGHTA, CDR2 FQGNSA. Trimming removed 5 bases from V and 5 bases from J; junction bases left unmatched: 11. The CDR3 sequence is 16 residues long.

In this sample, this clone turned up a few times. The gene calls are TRBV28 and TRBJ2-5; 9 bases match TRBD2. The CDR3 covers 16 residues. Per germline, CDR1 MDHEN and CDR2 SYDVKM. V was clipped by 7 bases and J by 2 bases; unmatched bases: 11. For the CDR3, the DNA is TGTGCCAGCAACCAAGCGGGAGGACGGCTTCAAGAGACCCAGTACTTC. Amino acid sequence: CASNQAGGRLQETQYF.

V usage is TRBV30 and J usage is TRBJ1-1, with D unresolved. Trimming shortened V by 4 bases and J by 4 bases, and 19 bases separated the two germline ends. CDR1 and CDR2 from the germline V gene are GTSNPN and SVGIG (reference sequence). The CDR3 consists of 15 residues. The CDR3 region has the DNA TGTGCCTGGATCCCGGGATTACTACCCCTCACTGAAGCTTTCTTT. Translation: CAWIPGLLPLTEAFF. The variable domain in full, completed from reference TRBV30 and TRBJ1-1, reads SQTIHQWPATLVQPVGSPLSLECTVEGTSNPNLYWYRQAAGRGLQLLFYSVGIGQISSEVPQNLSASRPQDRQFILSSKKLLLSDSGFYLCAWIPGLLPLTEAFFGQGTRLTVV.

This clone was seen only a few times. The CDR3 reads CASSTGEGNTIYF. In DNA form, the CDR3 reads TGTGCCAGCTCGACAGGGGAAGGAAACACCATATATTTT. The V call is TRBV18, the J call TRBJ1-3, with 8 bases that match TRBD1. This CDR3 has 13 residues. Germline V CDR1 and CDR2: KGHSH, LQKENI. V was clipped by 6 bases and J by 4 bases; unmatched bases: 2.

About this clone: A junction boundary mismatches the germline segment, possibly from a read error. The chain has TRBV2 and TRBJ2-5; TRBD1 might be the D (5 bases). Germline lookup yields CDR1 SNHLY and CDR2 FYNNEI. The length of the CDR3 is 12 residues. This CDR3 reads CASSGGHSPPNF. CDR3 nucleotide sequence: TGTGCCAGCAGTGGGGGCCATAGTCCCCCTAACTTC.

This rearrangement joins TRBV10-3 to TRBJ2-1; TRBD1 might be the D (5 bases). Trimming stripped 4 bases from V and 5 bases from J, with 9 bases between. This CDR3 contains 13 residues. The germline gives CDR1 ENHRY, CDR2 SYGVKD. This CDR3 reads CAISVGPDNEQFF. The CDR3 DNA reads TGTGCCATCAGTGTGGGGCCCGACAATGAGCAGTTCTTC.

This clone occurred once. The CDR3 sequence: CAKTSGRHEQFF. CDR3 nucleotides: TGTGCCAAGACTAGCGGACGCCATGAGCAGTTCTTC. This chain uses TRBV27 with TRBJ2-1; TRBD2 matches 9 bases. J lost 8 bases, V lost 10 bases, and 6 bases had no gene match. CDR3 length: 12 amino acids. CDR1 MNHEY and CDR2 SMNVEV come from the germline V gene (reference sequence).

The chain joins TRBV7-2 to TRBJ2-3; 8 nucleotides align to TRBD2. Germline-derived CDR1 and CDR2 are SGHTA and FQGNSA. The CDR3 has 15 amino acids. V shed 4 bases and J 6 bases; nucleotides not matched to a gene: 9. CDR3 sequence reads: CASSYGTSPADTQYF. The CDR3 coding sequence is TGTGCCAGCAGCTACGGGACTAGTCCTGCGGATACGCAGTATTTT.

The genes are TRBV14 and TRBJ2-1; D perhaps matches TRBD2 (6 bases). V was pared by 0 bases and J by 3 bases, with 21 bases between. The germline gives CDR1 SGHDN, CDR2 FVKESK. There are 19 residues in the CDR3. The CDR3 DNA is TGTGCCAGCAGCCAAGAGGGGTTTGGGGGGTGGCTTTTCTACAATGAGCAGTTCTTC. This sequence encodes CASSQEGFGGWLFYNEQFF.